The sequence of this T cell receptor (beta chain) was determined in a study of cytomegalovirus exposure and HLA in healthy donors. Across the whole study: Earlier sequencing of approximately 180 million T cells yielded about 120 million unique TCR beta sequences.

As concerns this clone: Its antigen remains unidentified.

This CDR3 has 14 residues. Germline V gives CDR1 LNHNV, CDR2 YYDKDF (reference sequence). Trimming cost V 0 bases and J 4 bases, with 9 bases left between them. Whole-study results and caveats: Previous analysis showed most TCR beta V segments were productive about 87% or about 30% of the time. With DRB1 most and HLA-C fewest, TCR association rates differed between HLA loci in a later analysis.

PCR involved 60 Vbeta and 13 Jbeta primers. The protocol was immunoSEQ multiplex PCR, while the TCRdb copy is restricted to in-frame clones and leaves out a portion. The sample lists around 150,000 clones; roughly three quarters were seen once. The chain employs TRBV15 and TRBJ2-5; maybe TRBD1 (6 bases). The sample taken for sequencing was PBMCs. This TCR derives from a woman aged 40 to 50 in good health and CMV-seronegative. CDR3 sequence: CATSRDPGAETQYF. In DNA, the CDR3 is TGTGCCACCAGCAGAGATCCAGGGGCAGAGACCCAGTACTTC.